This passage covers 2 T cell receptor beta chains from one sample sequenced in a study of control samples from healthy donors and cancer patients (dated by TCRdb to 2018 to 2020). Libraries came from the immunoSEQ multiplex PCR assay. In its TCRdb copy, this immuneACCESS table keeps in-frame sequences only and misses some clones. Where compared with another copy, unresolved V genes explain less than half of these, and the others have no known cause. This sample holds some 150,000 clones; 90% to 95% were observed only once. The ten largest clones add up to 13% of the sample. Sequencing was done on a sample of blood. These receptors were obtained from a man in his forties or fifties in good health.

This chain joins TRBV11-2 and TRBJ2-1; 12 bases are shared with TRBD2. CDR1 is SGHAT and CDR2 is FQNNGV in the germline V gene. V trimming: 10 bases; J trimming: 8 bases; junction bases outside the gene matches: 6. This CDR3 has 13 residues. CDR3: CATRLAGVHEQFF. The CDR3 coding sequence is TGTGCCACCAGACTAGCGGGAGTACATGAGCAGTTCTTC.

In nucleotides, the CDR3 is TGTGCCAGCAGCCAAGAAATAGCGACAGACTCTGGAAACACCATATATTTT. Protein sequence: CASSQEIATDSGNTIYF. The chain joins TRBV4-2 to TRBJ1-3; a possible D gene is TRBD1 (5 bases). There are 17 residues in the CDR3. With 0 bases removed from V and 0 bases from J, the gap between germline ends came to 12 bases. Germline assignment: CDR1 LGHNA and CDR2 YNFKEQ.